A selection of T cell receptor beta chains follows, all from one sample in a study of OX40 agonist ivuxolimab in advanced cancers. Repertoires were generated with immunoSEQ multiplex PCR, while TCRdb's copy carries only in-frame clones and drops some. Of 60,000 to 80,000 clones in the sample, over 80% were seen once. The sample consisted of CD4+ or CD8+ T cells sorted from blood, taken in a trial of the OX40 agonist ivuxolimab. The source of these receptors is an adult with an advanced solid tumor such as melanoma, head and neck, liver or kidney cancer. Each CDR3 is given with its conserved first and last residue. The D gene is left open where the match is weak. Clone size is shown for a subset of rows, as once, few, many or a class of expanded clone.

j_call v_call d_call clone_size cdr3_nt cdr3_aa
TRBJ2-2 TRBV11-2 TRBD2 - TGTGCCAGCAGCCCACGGACTAGCGGGTACCACGGGGAGCTGTTTTTT CASSPRTSGYHGELFF
TRBJ2-7 TRBV27 - - TGTGCCAGCACCCCCAGCGGAGGTTCCTACGAGCAGTACTTC CASTPSGGSYEQYF
TRBJ2-3 TRBV9 - few TGTGCCAGCACCCTCGCCGGATCTAGCACAGATACGCAGTATTTT CASTLAGSSTDTQYF
TRBJ2-2 TRBV5-4 - - TGTGCCAGCAGCCCCGGAGGGGGCGGGGAGCTGTTTTTT CASSPGGGGELFF
TRBJ2-3 TRBV9 - - TGTGCCAGCAGCGCCAGCACAGATACGCAGTATTTT CASSASTDTQYF
TRBJ1-3 TRBV25-1 TRBD1 - TGTGCCAGCAGTGATGGCTCAGGGGGGAGAAACACCATATATTTT CASSDGSGGRNTIYF
TRBJ2-5 TRBV11-1 TRBD2 - TGTGCCAGCAGCTTAGTCGCGGGAGGCGAGACCCAGTACTTC CASSLVAGGETQYF
TRBJ1-4 TRBV19 - - TGTGCCAGCCTCCACACAGGTCTGGACAATGAAAAACTGTTTTTT CASLHTGLDNEKLFF
TRBJ2-7 TRBV27 - - TGTGCCAGCAGCCAGGCTTCCACCTACGAGCAGTACTTC CASSQASTYEQYF
TRBJ1-6 TRBV4-1 - - TGCGCCAGCAGCCAAGAGTCCCCCCGGGTTTCACCCCTCCACTTT CASSQESPRVSPLHF
TRBJ1-1 TRBV28 - - TGTGCCAGCAGTTTATCTGGAACGGCCTTTGGGGGGACTGAAGCTTTCTTT CASSLSGTAFGGTEAFF
TRBJ2-4 TRBV6-7 - - TGTGCCAGCAGTTACCCTTTATCGACCGGGCAGGCCAACATTCAGTACTTC CASSYPLSTGQANIQYF
TRBJ2-7 TRBV13 TRBD2 - TGTGCCAGCAGCCCTGGTTGGAGCGGGAGTTCCTACGAGCAGTACTTC CASSPGWSGSSYEQYF
TRBJ1-5 TRBV6-6 TRBD1 - TGTGCCAGCAGTTACCACAGGGGGCAGGGAAATCAGCCCCAGCATTTT CASSYHRGQGNQPQHF
TRBJ2-4 TRBV27 TRBD1 - TGTGCCAGCAGTTTGTCGGGGACAGGGGCCAAAAACATTCAGTACTTC CASSLSGTGAKNIQYF
TRBJ1-1 TRBV28 TRBD1 few TGTGCCAGCAGTCCGTACCGGGACAGGGCTGAAGCTTTCTTT CASSPYRDRAEAFF
TRBJ1-5 TRBV5-5 TRBD1 - TGTGCCAGCAGCTTTGGGACAGATAGCAATCAGCCCCAGCATTTT CASSFGTDSNQPQHF
TRBJ2-3 TRBV7-9 TRBD2 - TGTGCCAGTCTAGCGGGGGGGAGCACAGATACGCAGTATTTT CASLAGGSTDTQYF
TRBJ1-5 TRBV6-6 TRBD1 - TGTGCCAGCCGGCAGGGGGAAAGGGCCAATCAGCCCCAGCATTTT CASRQGERANQPQHF
TRBJ1-5 TRBV13 - - TGTGCCAGCAGCTTAGGGGTTCGGCCCCAGCATTTT CASSLGVRPQHF
TRBJ2-5 TRBV28 - - TGTGCCAGCAGTTTACATGGGTTTCAAGAGACCCAGTACTTC CASSLHGFQETQYF
TRBJ2-1 TRBV28 - - TGTGCCAGCACCCCTACCGCGGGGGACACAAGGGCCTACAATGAGCAGTTCTTC CASTPTAGDTRAYNEQFF
TRBJ1-4 TRBV19 - - TGTGCCAGTAGTGCTCGGGACCTCTCTAATGAAAAACTGTTTTTT CASSARDLSNEKLFF
TRBJ1-2 TRBV6-5 - - TGTGCCAGCAGAGCCAGGGGCGGCTACACCTTC CASRARGGYTF
TRBJ2-1 TRBV5-4 - - TGTGCCAGCAGGAAGGATTCCTACAATGAGCAGTTCTTC CASRKDSYNEQFF
TRBJ2-3 TRBV19 - - TGTGCCAGTAGGGACTTAACTAGCACAGATACGCAGTATTTT CASRDLTSTDTQYF
TRBJ1-5 TRBV27 - - TGTGCCAGCCAACGGGGGGTCGGGCAGCCCCAGCATTTT CASQRGVGQPQHF
TRBJ2-4 TRBV4-1 - - TGCGCCAGCAGCCAAGAACCCCCGGGGCTCGCCAAAAACATTCAGTACTTC CASSQEPPGLAKNIQYF
TRBJ2-2 TRBV6-5 - - TGTGCCAGCAGCTACGGATCCCCCACCGGGGAGCTGTTTTTT CASSYGSPTGELFF
TRBJ1-6 TRBV5-1 - - TGCGCCAGCAGCGACACCATCAATAATTCACCCCTCCACTTT CASSDTINNSPLHF
TRBJ2-1 TRBV14 - once TGTGCCAGCTCCCAAAGCGGTAATGAGCAGTTCTTC CASSQSGNEQFF
TRBJ1-1 TRBV5-1 - - TGCGCCAGCAGCTTGGGGGCGTCTAAGAACACTGAAGCTTTCTTT CASSLGASKNTEAFF
TRBJ2-1 TRBV4-2 TRBD2 - TGTGCCAGCAGCCAAGATCCTAGCGGGGGGTACAATGAGCAGTTCTTC CASSQDPSGGYNEQFF
TRBJ2-7 TRBV20-1 TRBD1 - TGCAGTGGCGACAGGGCCTACGAGCAGTACTTC CSGDRAYEQYF
TRBJ1-1 TRBV13 TRBD1 - TGTGCCAGCAGCTCGAGGGGGGGATACAGGGGTGGAAGGATGAACACTGAAGCTTTCTTT CASSSRGGYRGGRMNTEAFF
TRBJ2-3 TRBV27 - few TGTGCCAGCAGTTTGTTTCTTTGGGATACGCAGTATTTT CASSLFLWDTQYF
TRBJ1-5 TRBV6-6 - - TGTGCCAGCAGTAAAGCAAACAGGGACCAGCCCCAGCATTTT CASSKANRDQPQHF
TRBJ2-2 TRBV27 - - TGTGCCAGCGGAGGACGGCCCACCGGGGAGCTGTTTTTT CASGGRPTGELFF
TRBJ1-4 TRBV29-1 - - TGCAGCGCCGCAAGTGAAAAACTGTTTTTT CSAASEKLFF
TRBJ2-2 TRBV4-3 - once TGCGCCAGCAGCCAAGACCCCAGGGAGCTGTTTTTT CASSQDPRELFF
TRBJ2-2 TRBV11-2 - - TGTGCCAGCACCCTATTGAACACGGATTTCGCCGGGGAGCTGTTTTTT CASTLLNTDFAGELFF
TRBJ2-1 TRBV4-3 TRBD2 few TGCGCCAGCAGCCATCGCTTAGCGGGAGGGCGTGGGAGGATCCTGGACAATGAGCAGTTCTTC CASSHRLAGGRGRILDNEQFF
TRBJ1-5 TRBV28 - - TGTGCCAGCAGTTTAATGAGGCAGCCCCAGCATTTT CASSLMRQPQHF
TRBJ2-1 TRBV10-2 - - TGCGCCAGCAGTATCGCGCAGGACTACAATGAGCAGTTCTTC CASSIAQDYNEQFF
TRBJ2-1 TRBV6-6 TRBD2 - TGTGCCAGCAGTTACCCCCGGGAGGGTGAGCAGTTCTTC CASSYPREGEQFF
TRBJ1-4 TRBV5-5 - - TGTGCCAGCAGCTTGGTGGGCCGGGAGGTTCGTAATGAAAAACTGTTTTTT CASSLVGREVRNEKLFF
TRBJ2-2 TRBV4-1 - - TGCGCCAGCAGCCCACCCGGTAGGACCGGGGAGCTGTTTTTT CASSPPGRTGELFF
TRBJ2-5 TRBV5-1 TRBD2 - TGCGCCAGCAGCTTTTTTGGCCGACTAGCGGGGGGGCCCTGGGAGACCCAGTACTTC CASSFFGRLAGGPWETQYF
TRBJ1-1 TRBV9 - - TGTGCCAGCAGCGCGGGAATGGACACTGAAGCTTTCTTT CASSAGMDTEAFF
TRBJ1-1 TRBV5-1 - - TGCGCCAGCAGCTTGCAGGTACACGCAAACGCCCCTAAGAACACTGAAGCTTTCTTT CASSLQVHANAPKNTEAFF
TRBJ2-7 TRBV7-2 - - TGTGCCAGCAGCTTAGGGGGGGACATTCGATACGAGCAGTACTTC CASSLGGDIRYEQYF
TRBJ1-5 TRBV27 - few TGTGCCAGCAGTGACAATAGCAATCAGCCCCAGCATTTT CASSDNSNQPQHF
TRBJ1-6 TRBV7-9 - few TGTGCCAGCAGCTTAGGCAGGTCTAATTCACCCCTCCACTTT CASSLGRSNSPLHF
TRBJ2-5 TRBV11-2 - - TGTGCCAGCAGCTTATACATGGGACCCACTGAGACCCAGTACTTC CASSLYMGPTETQYF
TRBJ2-5 TRBV6-5 TRBD2 few TGTGCCAGCAGTTACGATGGGACTAGCGGGGAGACCCAGTACTTC CASSYDGTSGETQYF
TRBJ2-1 TRBV5-1 TRBD2 - TGCGCCAGCAGCTTAGAACTAGCGGCGGGGGAGCAGTTCTTC CASSLELAAGEQFF
TRBJ1-2 TRBV4-1 - - TGCGCCAGCAGCCAAGTGCTCTCACAAACGGGAGGCTACACCTTC CASSQVLSQTGGYTF
TRBJ2-7 TRBV7-2 - few TGTGCCAGCAGCTTAGGCAACAGGGCGTACGAGCAGTACTTC CASSLGNRAYEQYF
TRBJ1-3 TRBV6-5 - - TGTGCCAGCAGTTACTCAAGCTCTGGAAACACCATATATTTT CASSYSSSGNTIYF
TRBJ2-1 TRBV5-1 TRBD2 - TGCGCCAGCAGCCAAAGACTAGCGGGGTTCTCCTACAATGAGCAGTTCTTC CASSQRLAGFSYNEQFF